This T cell receptor (beta chain) was found in a study of cytomegalovirus exposure and HLA in healthy donors (dated by TCRdb to about 2017). Regarding the research as a whole: An earlier analysis of 550 to 700 of the donors reported 276 Gb of sequence data and some 120 million unique TCR beta sequences from roughly 180 million T cells. Typing coverage varied by locus: about 620-640 donors for A, B, C, DRB1 and DQB1; roughly 500 for DQA1; some 610 for DPA1; roughly 450 for DPB1. Around 320 gigabases of sequencing data and approximately 85 million unique TCR sequences were included in an early release covering 500 to 750 HLA-typed donors. A later analysis re-examined previously published TCR beta repertoires from more than 650 donors and added high-resolution HLA genotyping to investigate patterns of TCR occurrence. Genome-wide SNP genotypes for about 60% of the roughly 700 donors were used in a later genetic analysis, which treated that subset as a discovery cohort. Along with the approximately 700-subject first cohort, a separate validation cohort of over 90 different subjects was used. All discovery cohort repertoires had been generated using a single sequencing platform. Alongside the repertoire data, information on donor age, sex, ethnicity and CMV serostatus was compiled. An earlier analysis of around 580 of the donors used high-throughput TCR beta sequencing to judge whether each TCR beta V gene segment behaved as functional or pseudogenic. The study aimed to test whether signatures of past pathogen exposure could be identified by cataloging public T cell receptors. Roughly five DR-DQ haplotypes were treated as single units for association and clustering because of strong linkage in the cohort. Among about 410 genotyped donors of the cohort, an average of roughly 230,000 unique TCR beta nucleotide sequences was sequenced per donor, of which about 19% were non-productive. Using immunosequencing, the study profiled T cell repertoires from approximately 700 subjects and related those repertoires to cytomegalovirus serostatus. In the later analysis, no new phenotypic data were used to find candidate immune exposures; instead, reliance was placed on TCR beta sequences and their occurrence across donors. Class I and class II HLA loci were covered by the typing at four-digit resolution. The genetic ancestry cluster associated with self-reported Caucasian donors included 81% of the 398 genotyped donors. To predict cytomegalovirus infection status, the study combined high-throughput TCR immunosequencing, statistical association of individual TCRs with disease status, and machine learning.

The investigation overall reported the following: According to a later genetic analysis, donors in an Asian-associated ancestry cluster had fewer N-insertions in productive TCRs than the roughly 700-donor mean. A cluster of highly shared sequence variants was judged likely to be a technical artifact of the sequencing pipeline. Assigning TCR associations to individual alleles was difficult when HLA alleles, especially DR and DQ, strongly co-occurred. The study gave a list of about 170 TCR beta chains associated with cytomegalovirus. Broadly in line with IMGT annotations, most TCR beta V segments showed up in productive rearrangements about 87% or about 30% of the time in an earlier analysis of several hundred of the donors. A later analysis found that most CMV-associated TCR beta chains appeared HLA-restricted, with HLA associations seemingly driven largely by CMV exposure. Most TCR sequences were seen in very few donors, while some public TCRs were found in many individuals. A further reported finding was that TCR beta sequences accurately predicted the HLA-A and HLA-B alleles for most subjects in the first cohort. In both the original and validation cohorts, the classifier was reported to diagnose cytomegalovirus status with high specificity and sensitivity. Because some donors lacked HLA typing at each locus, the association tests relied only on the typed subset. In a later analysis, the rate of TCR association differed among HLA loci, with DRB1 alleles having the most associated TCRs and HLA-C alleles having the fewest. Compared with equally common non-associated chains, HLA-associated TCR beta chains in a later analysis were more clonally expanded and had lower generation probabilities. A later genetic analysis associated a missense DCLRE1C variant with V-gene and J-gene trimming of TCR beta chains, and an independent cohort replicated the association. Linkage disequilibrium might explain the correlated functional status among segregating V segments, but an unknown experimental factor could not be ruled out. Presence/absence analyses assumed roughly uniform sequencing depth across donors, an assumption that may not hold. A few of the identified cytomegalovirus-associated TCR beta chains were confirmed in vitro to be specific for cytomegalovirus antigens. The only immune exposure information available for the cohort was CMV serostatus. At a false discovery rate of 0.05, a later analysis linked 16,951 TCR beta sequences to specific HLA alleles. Because counts were too low, some 16 rarely observed V segments, including chromosome 9 orphons, were excluded from the earlier analysis of some 540 of the donors. In a later analysis, several top co-occurrence clusters were reported to appear linked to parvovirus B19, influenza, CMV and Epstein-Barr virus. Only TCR beta chains were sequenced in this cohort, and the absence of alpha or paired-chain data limited detectable features. The authors suggested that the approach could potentially be extended to other disease states and immunological phenotypes.

Libraries were constructed by the immunoSEQ multiplex PCR assay. For the multiplex PCR, a mixture combining 60 forward primers for TCR Vbeta segments and 13 reverse primers for TCR Jbeta segments was used. Amplification of the CDR3 region of rearranged TCR beta genes was performed with a multiplex PCR assay on genomic DNA. On the Illumina HiSeq System, the amplified TCR beta libraries were sequenced as 87-base-pair reads. The study's processing was this. A later analysis tallied roughly 80 million unique TCR beta chains across the 600 to 700 repertoires, and 10 million to 11 million of those chains were shared by two or more donors. Raw reads were error-corrected and collapsed into unique sequences with a nearest-neighbor algorithm that merged closely related sequences to remove PCR and sequencing errors. CDR3 sequences were aligned to IMGT reference sequences to assign V, D and J gene segments. For a sequence to be retained, at least a six-nucleotide match to both a V gene segment and a J gene segment was required. A rearrangement was called productive if the CDR3 had no stop codons and remained in frame with V and J, and every other rearrangement was called non-productive. CDR3 was defined according to IMGT convention as the region running from the second conserved V-encoded cysteine to the conserved J-encoded phenylalanine. In an earlier analysis of around 640 of the donors, sequences lacking an unambiguous match to a single V gene segment were excluded. An earlier analysis of a few hundred of the donors classified V segments as functional when productive rearrangements were above 56.7% and as segregating when the standard deviation between donors was above 5%. A statistical classification framework was built to diagnose cytomegalovirus status from the catalog of TCR beta chain sequences. A later analysis assigned V and J genes by comparing TCR nucleotide sequences with IMGT/GENE-DB human TR gene sequences. In a later analysis, CDR3 sequences and most-parsimonious VDJ recombination scenarios were assigned using the TCRdist pipeline. In a later analysis, each TCR beta chain was defined by its CDR3 amino acid sequence together with its V-gene family, and reads without a unique V-gene family were excluded. A later analysis removed roughly 590 highly shared, low-generation-probability nucleotide sequences to deal with suspected cross-contamination and a sequencing artifact. In a later analysis, a clonal expansion index was calculated for each public chain from normalized within-repertoire ranks of inferred template counts. In a later analysis, generation probabilities were computed using a VDJ recombination model fitted to out-of-frame rearrangements, and the results were checked against IGoR. Hypergeometric tests were used in a later analysis to score TCR-TCR, TCR-HLA and TCR-CMV co-occurrence, with a repertoire-size bias correction applied to the TCR pairs. A later analysis estimated false discovery rates by permuting HLA or CMV assignments 20 times. In a later analysis, co-occurring TCRs were grouped using DBSCAN, with TCRdist sequence similarity added in when clustering inside HLA-allele-positive subsets. Repertoires with fewer than 30,000 or more than 120,000 public chains, plus five repertoires with anomalous nucleotide sharing, were excluded from co-occurrence clustering. What TCRdb holds here is the immuneACCESS table cut down to in-frame rearrangements. Part of the clones is not present; checked against another copy, under half of the missing clones reflect an unresolved V gene, and the others are unexplained. V, J and clone size reflect that table, while D and trimming were determined from the DNA. The sample table records 100,000 to 150,000 clones. Roughly 0.94% of the sample comes from the top ten.

On this clone: Its antigen is still unknown.

The cohort consisted of 666 healthy bone marrow donors. At the time of sampling, all cohort members were nominally healthy, though unrecorded immune exposures were likely present. The donor tested CMV seronegative, placing the donor among the 350 to 400 seronegative members of the cohort. Each donor provided a peripheral blood sample, and peripheral blood mononuclear cells were used for TCR beta sequencing. The Qiagen DNeasy Blood Extraction Kit was used to extract genomic DNA from the blood cell samples. This TCR was recovered from a man between 18 and 29 years old in good health and CMV-seronegative. The specimen was PBMCs.

The DNA sequence follows: TGTGCCAGCAGTGAAGCGCTCGGGGGGGGAGACGAGCAGTACTTC. The translation is CASSEALGGGDEQYF. The sequence joins TRBV2 to TRBJ2-7, with TRBD2 matching 8 junction bases. CDR1 and CDR2 are drawn from the germline V gene: SNHLY, FYNNEI. V has 0 bases trimmed and J has 5 bases trimmed; junction bases matching no gene number 6. CDR3 length: 15 amino acids, cysteine to phenylalanine. CDR3 DNA only is kept here, 45 bases in frame from base 1.